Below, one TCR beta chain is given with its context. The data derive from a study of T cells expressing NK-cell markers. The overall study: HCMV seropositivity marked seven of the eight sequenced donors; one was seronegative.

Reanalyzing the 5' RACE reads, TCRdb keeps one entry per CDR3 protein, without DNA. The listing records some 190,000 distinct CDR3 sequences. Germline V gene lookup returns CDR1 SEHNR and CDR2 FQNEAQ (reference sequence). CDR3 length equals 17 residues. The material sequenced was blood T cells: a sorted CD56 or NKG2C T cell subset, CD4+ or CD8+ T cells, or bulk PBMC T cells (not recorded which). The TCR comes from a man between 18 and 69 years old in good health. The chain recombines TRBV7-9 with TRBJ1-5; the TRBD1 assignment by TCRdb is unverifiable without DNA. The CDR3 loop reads CASSLATGGGFNQPQHF.